The 20 T cell receptor beta chains listed next were all sequenced from one sample in a study of CD4+ T cells in melanoma. Clones were read by immunoSEQ multiplex PCR, and TCRdb kept only the in-frame ones, dropping some. This table holds tens of thousands of clones, over 60% found once. The sample taken for sequencing was tumor tissue. The receptors here all came from a human donor with melanoma.

The chain has TRBV2 and TRBJ1-5, with 9 positions matching TRBD1. The germline V gene has CDR1 SNHLY and CDR2 FYNNEI. This CDR3 region has 17 residues. The V segment lost 2 bases and the J segment 1 base; nucleotides outside the gene matches: 6. The CDR3 DNA is TGTGCCAGCAGTGAACGGGGGACAGGGAAAAGCAATCAGCCCCAGCATTTT. Amino acids: CASSERGTGKSNQPQHF.

The chain uses TRBV7-2 and TRBJ2-3; D gene unclear. The CDR3 totals 12 residues. Per the germline V gene, CDR1 is SGHTA and CDR2 is FQGNSA. Deletions cut 1 base from V and 7 bases from J, with 6 bases between. CDR3 nucleotide sequence: TGTGCCAGCAGCTTAGAGCGATATACGCAGTATTTT. It yields the protein CASSLERYTQYF.

The V gene is TRBV15, the J gene TRBJ1-1; D is unresolved. The CDR3 has 14 amino acids. V lost 0 bases, J lost 7 bases, and 12 bases lay in between. The germline gives CDR1 LNHNV, CDR2 YYDKDF (reference sequence). The CDR3 nucleotides are TGTGCCACCAGCAGAGATACGGGGTCTCTTGAAGCTTTCTTT. It encodes CATSRDTGSLEAFF.

The chain employs TRBV2 and TRBJ1-4, with a tentative D call TRBD1 (6 bases). The V and J ends lost 6 bases and 3 bases respectively, with 14 bases between them. This CDR3 comprises 15 residues. From germline, CDR1 is SNHLY and CDR2 FYNNEI. The CDR3 sequence: CASRRSTGSNEKLFF. CDR3 sequence (DNA): TGTGCCAGCAGGAGATCGACAGGCTCTAATGAAAAACTGTTTTTT.

The chain couples TRBV19 to TRBJ2-3, with 8 positions matching TRBD2. V was pared by 7 bases and J by 4 bases, with 4 bases of the junction left unmatched. CDR1 is LNHDA, CDR2 SQIVND, per germline (reference sequence). The CDR3 totals 13 residues. DNA for the CDR3: TGTGCCAGTACGATCGGGGGGGCAGATACGCAGTATTTT. Protein product: CASTIGGADTQYF.

J is TRBJ2-1 and V is TRBV5-1; D is uncertain. The CDR3 loop spans 13 amino acids. With 0 bases removed from V and 8 bases from J, the gap between germline ends came to 9 bases. From germline, CDR1 is SGHRS and CDR2 YFSETQ. The CDR3 DNA reads as TGCGCCAGCAGCTTGGGGAGCGTCGATGAGCAGTTCTTC. Encoded protein: CASSLGSVDEQFF.

This clone was recorded many times. The chain links TRBV19 to TRBJ1-3; tentative D call: TRBD1 (5 bases). V dropped 3 bases and J dropped 4 bases, with 13 bases sitting between them. This CDR3 has 15 amino acids. Germline values: CDR1 LNHDA, CDR2 SQIVND (reference sequence). CDR3 sequence (DNA): TGTGCCAGTAGTATCCCCAGCAGGGCCGGAAACACCATATATTTT. Protein sequence: CASSIPSRAGNTIYF.

The rearrangement uses TRBV15 and TRBJ2-2; no definite D call. V was cut by 1 base and J by 4 bases, with 10 bases left in between. Germline V gene sequence: CDR1 LNHNV, CDR2 YYDKDF (reference sequence). This CDR3 contains 15 residues. The CDR3 region is CATSRGFGGTGELFF. CDR3 DNA sequence: TGTGCCACCAGCAGAGGGTTTGGCGGCACCGGGGAGCTGTTTTTT.

The V and J genes are TRBV4-1 and TRBJ2-2; D call uncertain. CDR1 and CDR2 from the germline V gene are MGHRA and YSYEKL. This CDR3 is built from 17 residues. V was trimmed by 2 bases and J by 0 bases, leaving 13 bases between them. The CDR3: CASSQFQEFANTGELFF. The CDR3 DNA sequence: TGCGCCAGCAGCCAATTTCAGGAATTCGCGAACACCGGGGAGCTGTTTTTT.

This sequence joins TRBV7-9 and TRBJ1-3; tentative D call: TRBD1 (6 bases). CDR1 is SEHNR and CDR2 is FQNEAQ in the germline V gene (reference sequence). This CDR3 spans 16 amino acids. V shed 6 bases and J shed 3 bases, with 18 bases lying between them. CDR3 DNA: TGTGCCAGCAGACCGCTCCTAACAGGGATTGGAAACACCATATATTTT. The encoded protein is CASRPLLTGIGNTIYF.

This clone has ten or more counts. Other nucleotide sequences from this sample produce the same CDR3. The rearrangement joins TRBV7-2 to TRBJ2-7; the match to TRBD1 covers 8 bases. The CDR3 is 14 amino acids. Germline CDR1 and CDR2: SGHTA and FQGNSA. V lost 5 bases to trimming and J lost 2 bases; unmatched junction nucleotides: 5. CDR3 residues: CASSPETGAYEQYF. In nucleotides, the CDR3 is TGTGCCAGCAGCCCCGAGACAGGGGCCTACGAGCAGTACTTC.

This chain joins TRBV28 and TRBJ2-7; a possible D gene is TRBD1 (6 bases). In germline, CDR1 is MDHEN, CDR2 SYDVKM. The V and J ends lost 6 bases and 3 bases respectively, with 12 bases between them. CDR3 length: 13 residues. CDR3 sequence reads: CASRNAGVYEQYF. The CDR3 DNA reads TGTGCCAGCAGGAATGCAGGGGTCTACGAGCAGTACTTC.

The chain joins TRBV4-3 to TRBJ2-1, with TRBD2 matching over 7 bases. Germline V gene data show CDR1 as LGHNA and CDR2 as YSLEER. V was clipped by 0 bases and J by 4 bases; unmatched bases: 9. The CDR3 is 17 residues long. The CDR3 spells CASSQEMGGGAYNEQFF. CDR3 coding DNA: TGCGCCAGCAGCCAAGAAATGGGGGGGGGAGCTTACAATGAGCAGTTCTTC.

The CDR3 here is CASSRVDSNYGYTF. CDR3 coding DNA: TGTGCCAGTAGTCGTGTCGACTCTAACTATGGCTACACCTTC. The chain links TRBV19 to TRBJ1-2; unclear D gene. The germline V gene encodes CDR1 LNHDA and CDR2 SQIVND (reference sequence). The germline V and J ends were trimmed by 5 bases and 0 bases, with 10 bases remaining between them. There are 14 residues in the CDR3.

This clone was seen many times. The gene calls are TRBV27 and TRBJ1-2; D gene unclear. V was trimmed by 10 bases and J by 8 bases, leaving 14 bases between them. The CDR3 totals 11 residues. From germline, CDR1 is MNHEY and CDR2 SMNVEV (reference sequence). CDR3 amino acids: CATATPGGYTF. The CDR3 nucleotides are TGTGCCACCGCTACCCCTGGGGGCTACACCTTC.

V gene TRBV11-2 combines with J gene TRBJ1-6, with 10 positions matching TRBD1. Germline CDR1 reads SGHAT; CDR2 reads FQNNGV. CDR3 length equals 15 residues. V dropped 3 bases and J dropped 10; count of bases not matched to a gene: 6. CDR3 residues: CASSLTGGLGSPLHF. The CDR3 nucleotides are TGTGCCAGCAGCTTGACAGGGGGCCTGGGATCACCCCTCCACTTT. The entire variable domain, with the rest obtained from reference TRBV11-2 and TRBJ1-6, is as follows: EAGVAQSPRYKIIEKRQSVAFWCNPISGHATLYWYQQILGQGPKLLIQFQNNGVVDDSQLPKDRFSAERLKGVDSTLKIQPAKLEDSAVYLCASSLTGGLGSPLHFGNGTRLTVT.

The chain links TRBV21-1 to TRBJ1-5. TRBV21-1 is deemed a pseudogene. The CDR3 spans 15 residues. Here the CDR3 reads CASKLMGIRYQPQHF. Written as DNA, the CDR3 is TGTGCCAGCAAATTAATGGGGATTCGGTATCAGCCCCAGCATTTT.

The CDR3 bases are TGTGCCAGCAGCCCTCGGACAGCCCAAGAGACCCAGTACTTC. It yields the protein CASSPRTAQETQYF. V gene TRBV7-2 combines with J gene TRBJ2-5; possible D gene TRBD1, 6 bases. Between the trimmed V and J ends, which lost 5 bases and 1 base, there was a span of 11 bases. The CDR3 is 14 amino acids. Germline CDR1 is SGHTA and CDR2 is FQGNSA.

The chain joins TRBV6-6 to TRBJ2-1; 8 bases fit TRBD1. Germline-derived CDR1 and CDR2 are MNHNY and SVGAGI (reference sequence). The CDR3 is made up of 14 amino acids. V lost 2 bases to trimming and J lost 7 bases; unmatched junction nucleotides: 4. CDR3 nucleotide sequence: TGTGCCAGCAGTTACGCGGACAGGGAGAATGAGCAGTTCTTC. This codes for CASSYADRENEQFF.

This clone has only one observation. The rearrangement links TRBV7-9 to TRBJ2-1; D is unclear. This CDR3 has 11 residues. Germline-derived CDR1 and CDR2 are SEHNR and FQNEAQ (reference sequence). Between the trimmed V and J ends, which lost 5 bases and 8 bases, there was a span of 7 bases. CDR3: CASSAAYEQFF. CDR3 in DNA: TGTGCCAGCAGCGCAGCGTATGAGCAGTTCTTC.